This T cell receptor beta chain originates from a study of post-analysis software for immune sequencing data. Points from the study as a whole: Diversity measured as normalized Chao1 was significantly lower in multiple sclerosis patients than in controls. Strong same-batch co-clustering of samples appeared with F measure clustering.

In the case of this clonotype: What it binds is unknown. One end of the junction does not line up with germline, which may come from a read error.

Sequencing libraries made from TCR beta cDNA carried unique molecular identifiers. Starting from around 0.96 to 9.9 million T cells, the study yielded about 500,000 cDNA molecules. TCRdb re-called the PCR reads with MiXCR, one entry per CDR3 protein. The data hold some 890,000 distinct CDR3 sequences, with approximately 53% observed a single time. This receptor was identified in a girl aged 5-17 years with multiple sclerosis. The sample comprised blood.

CDR3 region: CTTSFLRTGARVSNSPLHF. CDR3 nucleotide sequence: TGTACCACCAGCTTCCTAAGAACCGGGGCGCGGGTTTCTAATTCACCCCTCCACTTT. This chain links TRBV15 with TRBJ1-6; possibly TRBD1 for D (5 bases). CDR1 and CDR2 (germline): LNHNV, YYDKDF (reference sequence). The CDR3 contains 19 residues.